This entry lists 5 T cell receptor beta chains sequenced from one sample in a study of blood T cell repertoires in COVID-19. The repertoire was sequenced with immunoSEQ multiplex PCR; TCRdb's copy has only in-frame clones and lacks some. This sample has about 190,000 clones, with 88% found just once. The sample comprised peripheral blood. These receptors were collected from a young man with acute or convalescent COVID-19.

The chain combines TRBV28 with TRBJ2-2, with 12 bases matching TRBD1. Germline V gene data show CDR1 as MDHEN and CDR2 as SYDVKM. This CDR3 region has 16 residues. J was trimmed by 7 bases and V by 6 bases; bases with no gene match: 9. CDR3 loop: CASREVGQGAGGELFF. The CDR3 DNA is TGTGCCAGCAGAGAGGTGGGACAGGGGGCGGGCGGGGAGCTGTTTTTT.

CDR3 DNA: TGTGCCACCCGGGGTAGCAATGAGCAGTTCTTC. Translation gives CATRGSNEQFF. The V call is TRBV2, the J call TRBJ2-1, with D possibly being TRBD2 (5 bases). The CDR3 is 11 residues long. Germline CDR1 is SNHLY and CDR2 is FYNNEI. Trimming removed 10 bases at V and 6 bases at J, with 10 bases between. The entire variable domain, with the rest obtained from reference TRBV2 and TRBJ2-1, is as follows: EPEVTQTPSHQVTQMGQEVILRCVPISNHLYFYWYRQILGQKVEFLVSFYNNEISEKSEIFDDQFSVERPDGSNFTLKIRSTKLEDSAMYFCATRGSNEQFFGPGTRLTVL.

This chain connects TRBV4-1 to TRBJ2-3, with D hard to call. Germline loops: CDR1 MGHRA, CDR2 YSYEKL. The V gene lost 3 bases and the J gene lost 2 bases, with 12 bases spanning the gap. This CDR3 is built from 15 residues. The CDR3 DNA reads TGCGCCAGCAGCCACCTAGAGTGGAACACAGATACGCAGTATTTT. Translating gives CASSHLEWNTDTQYF.

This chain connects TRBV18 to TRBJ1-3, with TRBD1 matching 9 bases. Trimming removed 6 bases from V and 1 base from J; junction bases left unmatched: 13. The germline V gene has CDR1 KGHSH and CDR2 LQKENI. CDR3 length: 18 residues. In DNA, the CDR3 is TGTGCCAGCTCGCTACAGGGGGCCAAACCGTTATCTGGAAACACCATATATTTT. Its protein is CASSLQGAKPLSGNTIYF. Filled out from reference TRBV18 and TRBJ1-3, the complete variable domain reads NAGVMQNPRHLVRRRGQEARLRCSPMKGHSHVYWYRQLPEEGLKFMVYLQKENIIDESGMPKERFSAEFPKEGPSILRIQQVVRGDSAAYFCASSLQGAKPLSGNTIYFGEGSWLTVV.

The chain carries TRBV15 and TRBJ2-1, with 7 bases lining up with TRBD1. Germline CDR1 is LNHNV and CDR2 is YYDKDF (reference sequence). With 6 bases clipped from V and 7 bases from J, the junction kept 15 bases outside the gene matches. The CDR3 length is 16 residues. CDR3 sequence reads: CATSRPLMGQTNEQFF. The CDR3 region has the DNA TGTGCCACCAGTCGACCCTTAATGGGACAGACAAATGAGCAGTTCTTC.